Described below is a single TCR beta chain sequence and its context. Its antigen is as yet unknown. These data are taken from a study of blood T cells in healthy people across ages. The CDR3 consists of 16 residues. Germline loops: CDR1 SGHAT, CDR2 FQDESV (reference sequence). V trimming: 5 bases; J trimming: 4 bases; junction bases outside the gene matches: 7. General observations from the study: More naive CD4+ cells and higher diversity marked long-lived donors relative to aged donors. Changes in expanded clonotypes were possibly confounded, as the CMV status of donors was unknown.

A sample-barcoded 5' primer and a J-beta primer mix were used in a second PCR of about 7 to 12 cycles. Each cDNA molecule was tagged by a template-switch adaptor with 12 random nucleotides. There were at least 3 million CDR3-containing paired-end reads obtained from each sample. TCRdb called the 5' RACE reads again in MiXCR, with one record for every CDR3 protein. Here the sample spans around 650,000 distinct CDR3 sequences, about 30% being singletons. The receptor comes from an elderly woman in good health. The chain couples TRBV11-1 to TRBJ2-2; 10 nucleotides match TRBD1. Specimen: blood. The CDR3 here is CASSGRQGASTGELFF. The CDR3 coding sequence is TGTGCCAGCAGCGGCCGACAGGGGGCCTCCACCGGGGAGCTGTTTTTT. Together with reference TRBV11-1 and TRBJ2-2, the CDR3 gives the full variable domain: EAEVAQSPRYKITEKSQAVAFWCDPISGHATLYWYRQILGQGPELLVQFQDESVVDDSQLPKDRFSAERLKGVDSTLKIQPAELGDSAMYLCASSGRQGASTGELFFGEGSRLTVL.